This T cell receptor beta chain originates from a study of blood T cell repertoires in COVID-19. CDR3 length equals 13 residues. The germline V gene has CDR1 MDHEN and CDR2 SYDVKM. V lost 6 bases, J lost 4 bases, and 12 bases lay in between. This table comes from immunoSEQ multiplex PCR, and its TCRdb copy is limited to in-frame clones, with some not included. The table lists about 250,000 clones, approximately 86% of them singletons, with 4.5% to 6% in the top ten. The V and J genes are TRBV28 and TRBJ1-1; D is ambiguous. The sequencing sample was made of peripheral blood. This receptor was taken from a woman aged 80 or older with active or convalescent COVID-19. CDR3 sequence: CASRWAKFTEAFF. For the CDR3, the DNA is TGTGCCAGCAGGTGGGCGAAGTTCACTGAAGCTTTCTTT.